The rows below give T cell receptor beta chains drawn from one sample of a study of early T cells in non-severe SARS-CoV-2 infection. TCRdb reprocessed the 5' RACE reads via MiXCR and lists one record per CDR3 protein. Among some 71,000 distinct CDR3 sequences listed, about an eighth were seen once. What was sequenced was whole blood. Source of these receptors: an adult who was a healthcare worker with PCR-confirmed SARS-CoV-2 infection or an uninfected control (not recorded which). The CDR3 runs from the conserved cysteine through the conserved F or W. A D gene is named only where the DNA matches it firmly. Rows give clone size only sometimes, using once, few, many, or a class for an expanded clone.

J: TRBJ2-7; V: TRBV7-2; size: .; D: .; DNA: TGTGCCAGCAGCTACACTGGGGGTAGCCACGAGCAGTACTTC; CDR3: CASSYTGGSHEQYF
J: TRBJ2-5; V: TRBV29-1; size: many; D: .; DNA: TGCAGCGTCCTAGGACATAGACAAGAGACCCAGTACTTC; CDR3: CSVLGHRQETQYF
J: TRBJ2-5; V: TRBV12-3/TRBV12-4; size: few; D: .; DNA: TGTGCCAGCAGGCGCGAGCAGGGTGAGACCCAGTACTTC; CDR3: CASRREQGETQYF
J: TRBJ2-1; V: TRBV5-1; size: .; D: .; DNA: TGCGCCAGCAGCGCGGGACAAAGAAACAATGAGCAGTTCTTC; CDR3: CASSAGQRNNEQFF
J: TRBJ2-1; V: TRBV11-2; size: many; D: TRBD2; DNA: TGTGCCAGCAGCTCAGCTAGCGGGATGGGTGAGCAGTTCTTC; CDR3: CASSSASGMGEQFF
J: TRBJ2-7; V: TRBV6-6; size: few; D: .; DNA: TGTGCCAGCAGTTACTCTGACAGACCCTACGAGCAGTACTTC; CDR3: CASSYSDRPYEQYF
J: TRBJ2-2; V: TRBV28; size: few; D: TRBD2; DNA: TGTGCCAGCAGTTCCCCGGGACTATTTATCGGGGAGCTGTTTTTT; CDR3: CASSSPGLFIGELFF
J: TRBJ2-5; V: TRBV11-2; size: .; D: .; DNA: TGTGCCAGCAGCCCCACCGGGGCAAGGGAGACCCAGTACTTC; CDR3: CASSPTGARETQYF
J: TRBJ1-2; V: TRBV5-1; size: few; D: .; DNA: TGCGCCAGCAGCTCGGGACCTTCCAACTATGGCTACACCTTC; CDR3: CASSSGPSNYGYTF
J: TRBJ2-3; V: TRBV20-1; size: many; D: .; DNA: TGCAGTGCTAGAAGGGACCCCTCCACAGATACGCAGTATTTT; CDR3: CSARRDPSTDTQYF
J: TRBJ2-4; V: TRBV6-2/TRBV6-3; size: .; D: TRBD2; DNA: TGTGCCAGCCTCCCCTCGGGCCGGGGGGAAAACATTCAGTACTTC; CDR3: CASLPSGRGENIQYF
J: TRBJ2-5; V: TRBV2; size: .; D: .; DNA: TGTGCCAGCAGTGAAGCTAGGACAGAGCAAGAGACCCAGTACTTC; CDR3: CASSEARTEQETQYF
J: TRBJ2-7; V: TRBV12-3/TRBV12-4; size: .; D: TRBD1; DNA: TGTGCCAGCAGTTTCTTGGACAGGGGCCGCTACGAGCAGTACTTC; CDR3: CASSFLDRGRYEQYF
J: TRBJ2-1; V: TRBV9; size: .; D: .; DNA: TGTGCCAGCAGCCCCCGGACAACGTACAATGAGCAGTTCTTC; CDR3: CASSPRTTYNEQFF
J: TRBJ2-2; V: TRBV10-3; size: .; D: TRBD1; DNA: TGTGCCTACAGGGGGAACACCGGGGAGCTGTTTTTT; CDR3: CAYRGNTGELFF
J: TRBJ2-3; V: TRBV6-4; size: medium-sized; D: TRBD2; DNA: TGTGCCAGCAGTGAGACTAGCGGGGGGACAGATACGCAGTATTTT; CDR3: CASSETSGGTDTQYF